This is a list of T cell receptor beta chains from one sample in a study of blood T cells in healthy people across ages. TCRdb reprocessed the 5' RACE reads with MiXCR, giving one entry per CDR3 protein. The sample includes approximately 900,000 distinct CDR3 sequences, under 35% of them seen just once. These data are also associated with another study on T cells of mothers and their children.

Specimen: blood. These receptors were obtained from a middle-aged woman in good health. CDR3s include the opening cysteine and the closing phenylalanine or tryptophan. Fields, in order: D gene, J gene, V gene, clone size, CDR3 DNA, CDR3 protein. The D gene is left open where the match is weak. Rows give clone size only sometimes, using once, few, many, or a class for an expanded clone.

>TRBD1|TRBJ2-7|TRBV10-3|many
TGTGCCACCAGGGGCGATGGGACAGGGAGGCCCTACGAGCAGTACTTC
CATRGDGTGRPYEQYF
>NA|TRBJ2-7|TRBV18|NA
TGTGCCAGCTCACCAAGGGGTTACAATGAGCAGTACTTC
CASSPRGYNEQYF
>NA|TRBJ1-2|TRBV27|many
TGTGCCAGCAGTTCTGGGGCCAACTATGGCTACACCTTC
CASSSGANYGYTF
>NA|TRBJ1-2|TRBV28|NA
TGTGCCGGCAGTTTATCGGGGGAAACGGCTGGCTACACCTTC
CAGSLSGETAGYTF
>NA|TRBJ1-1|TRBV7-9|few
TGTGCCAGCAGCTTAGCCGGGGGCAGAAGGACTGAAGCTTTCTTT
CASSLAGGRRTEAFF
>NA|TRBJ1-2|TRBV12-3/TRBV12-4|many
TGTGCCAGCAGGGGAGGGGGGAACTATGGCTACACCTTC
CASRGGGNYGYTF
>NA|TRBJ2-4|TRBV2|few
TGTGCCAGCAGTGACCAGGGACCCCTGGCGATTCAGTACTTC
CASSDQGPLAIQYF
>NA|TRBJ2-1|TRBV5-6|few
TGTGCCAGCAGCTCGGACCCACGCAGGAGGTTGAATGAGCAGTTCTTC
CASSSDPRRRLNEQFF
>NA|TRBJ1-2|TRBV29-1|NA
TGCAGCGGATCTGACAGCCTGAGGGGCTACACCTTC
CSGSDSLRGYTF
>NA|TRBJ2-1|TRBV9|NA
TGTGCCAGCAGCCCGACCTCTTACAGTGAGCAGTTCTTC
CASSPTSYSEQFF
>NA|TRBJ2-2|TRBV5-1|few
TGCGCCAGCACCCGAGACACTACGAACACCGGGGAGCTGTTTTTT
CASTRDTTNTGELFF
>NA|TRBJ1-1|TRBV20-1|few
TGCAGTGCTAGAGATCCGGGGTCTAACACTGAAGCTTTCTTT
CSARDPGSNTEAFF
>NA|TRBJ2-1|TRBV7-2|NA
TGTGCCAACAGCTTAGCAGCCGGAGGCTTCAATGAGCAGTTCTTC
CANSLAAGGFNEQFF
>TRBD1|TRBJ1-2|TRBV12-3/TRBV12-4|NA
TGTGCCAGCAGCCGACACAGGGGGTATGGCTACACCTTC
CASSRHRGYGYTF
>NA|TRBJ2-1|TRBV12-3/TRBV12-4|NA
TGTGCCAGCAGTCCCCGGATATACAACAATGAGCAGTTCTTC
CASSPRIYNNEQFF
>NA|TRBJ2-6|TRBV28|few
TGTGCCAGCAGTGATCACTCTGGGGCCAACGTCCTGACTTTC
CASSDHSGANVLTF
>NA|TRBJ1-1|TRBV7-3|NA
TGTGCCAGCAGCTCTCATGGCAGGCCGGGGCACACTGAAGCTTTCTTT
CASSSHGRPGHTEAFF
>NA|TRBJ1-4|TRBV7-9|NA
TGTGCCAGCAGCCCAAGGGGGGTCTGGGCGGCGACAACTAATGAAAAACTGTTTTTT
CASSPRGVWAATTNEKLFF
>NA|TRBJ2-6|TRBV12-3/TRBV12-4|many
TGTGCCAGCAGTTTTAGGGTAGGGGCCAACGTCCTGACTTTC
CASSFRVGANVLTF
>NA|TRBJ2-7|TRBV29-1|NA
TGCAGCATCTGGACCGAAAGCTCCTACGAGCAGTACTTC
CSIWTESSYEQYF
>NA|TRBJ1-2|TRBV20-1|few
TGCAGTGCAACGCAGGGTATGGAAGGCTACACCTTC
CSATQGMEGYTF
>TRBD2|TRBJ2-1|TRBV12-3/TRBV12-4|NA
TGTGCCAGCAGTTTAGGGACTAGCGGGGGGGCCCGGAATGAGCAGTTCTTC
CASSLGTSGGARNEQFF
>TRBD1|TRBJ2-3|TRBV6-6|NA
TGTGCCAGCAGTCGGTGGACAGGGGATACAGATACGCAGTATTTT
CASSRWTGDTDTQYF
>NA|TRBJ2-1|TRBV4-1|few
TGCGCCAGCAGCCATGGGAGGGGGGGGCCTAGGAATGAGCAGTTCTTC
CASSHGRGGPRNEQFF